This T cell receptor beta chain is drawn from a study of blood T cells in healthy people across ages. Study-wide results and limits: It was not possible, with unsorted PBMCs, to conclusively compare naive and antigen-experienced cells. A roughly linear age-dependent decrease characterized TCR beta diversity per million T cells.

Per the germline V gene, CDR1 is SGHTA and CDR2 is FQGTGA. There are 13 residues in the CDR3. Sample-barcoded 5' priming and a J-beta primer mix drove a second PCR of roughly 7 to 11 cycles. TCRdb re-derived calls from the 5' RACE reads in MiXCR, one entry per CDR3 protein. The sample holds about 670,000 distinct CDR3 sequences, over 40% seen once. Drawn from each donor were approximately 10 milliliters of peripheral blood. Points on this clonotype: Its antigen is undetermined.

V gene TRBV7-3 combines with J gene TRBJ2-1; D is unclear. The last part of the DNA fits TRBJ2-7 better; the J call may be wrong. Input material: blood. The origin of this receptor is an elderly man in good health. CDR3 in amino acids: CASSLRLPGEQYF. CDR3 nucleotides: TGTGCCAGCAGCTTAAGGCTCCCCGGGGAGCAGTACTTC.